These 10 T cell receptor beta chains originate from one sample sequenced in a study of cytomegalovirus exposure and HLA in healthy donors. The primer mix had 60 Vbeta and 13 Jbeta primers. Clones were read by immunoSEQ multiplex PCR, and TCRdb kept only the in-frame ones, dropping some. The sample shows 35,000 to 40,000 clones, roughly 76% of them seen only once. Sequencing used PBMCs. The source of these receptors is a young woman in good health and CMV-seropositive.

This clone was detected once. This chain connects TRBV28 to TRBJ2-7, with a weak D call TRBD2 (6 bases). Germline V gives CDR1 MDHEN, CDR2 SYDVKM. Trimming removed 5 bases at V and 2 bases at J, with 10 bases between. CDR3 length: 13 residues. CDR3 nucleotides: TGTGCCAGCAGTATCGGGGGAACCTACGAGCAGTACTTC. The encoded protein is CASSIGGTYEQYF.

This chain connects TRBV5-5 to TRBJ2-6, with D unclear. This CDR3 region has 15 residues. Trimming took off 0 bases at V and 0 bases at J, with 4 bases between the two ends. CDR1 is SGHKS and CDR2 is YYEKEE in the germline V gene (reference sequence). The CDR3 is CASSLGSSGANVLTF. The CDR3 nucleotides are TGTGCCAGCAGCTTGGGGAGCTCTGGGGCCAACGTCCTGACTTTC.

This clone turned up a few times. This sequence joins TRBV6-6 and TRBJ1-2; weak D call: TRBD1 (5 bases). The V end lost 5 bases, the J end lost 12 bases, and 19 bases lay between the germline ends. This CDR3 has 13 amino acids. From germline, CDR1 is MNHNY and CDR2 SVGAGI (reference sequence). CDR3 DNA sequence: TGTGCCAGCAGTCCTCCCCCGGGACTACTTCACACCTTC. Encoded protein: CASSPPPGLLHTF.

The chain combines TRBV15 with TRBJ2-5; TRBD2 matches 7 bases. The length of the CDR3 is 16 residues. The ends lost 1 base at V and 4 bases at J; junction bases unmatched: 9. In germline, CDR1 is LNHNV, CDR2 YYDKDF (reference sequence). The CDR3 DNA reads TGTGCCACCAGCAGAGCCGGGACTAATCCCTCAGAGACCCAGTACTTC. It specifies CATSRAGTNPSETQYF.

The chain recombines TRBV7-8 with TRBJ1-1; TRBD1 matches 7 bases. Unmatched junction bases numbered 9, after V lost 3 bases and J lost 11 bases. This CDR3 has 13 amino acids. CDR1 is SGHVS and CDR2 is FQNEAQ in the germline V gene. This CDR3 is CASSLTGNLGAFF. The CDR3 nucleotides read TGTGCCAGCAGCTTGACAGGGAATTTGGGGGCTTTCTTT.

V is TRBV9 and J is TRBJ1-3; D is unresolved. Trimming removed 0 bases from V and 0 bases from J, with 4 bases in between. This CDR3 is built from 14 residues. CDR1 is SGDLS and CDR2 is YYNGEE in the germline V gene. CDR3 residues: CASSVAGSGNTIYF. CDR3 coding DNA: TGTGCCAGCAGCGTAGCAGGCTCTGGAAACACCATATATTTT.

This rearrangement joins TRBV30 to TRBJ2-5; 9 bases align to TRBD2. V lost 4 bases and J lost 8; bases outside the gene matches: 8. The length of the CDR3 is 13 residues. CDR1 GTSNPN and CDR2 SVGIG come from the germline V gene (reference sequence). CDR3 residues: CAWTAGGSGTQYF. CDR3 in DNA: TGTGCCTGGACGGCGGGAGGGTCCGGAACCCAGTACTTC.

This clone was seen only once. The CDR3 reads CASSGQVRELFF. CDR3 sequence (DNA): TGCGCCAGCAGTGGACAGGTTCGGGAGCTGTTTTTT. The chain links TRBV10-1 to TRBJ2-2; possibly TRBD1 for D (6 bases). CDR3 length: 12 amino acids. V lost 4 bases and J 9 bases, leaving 9 bases between the germline ends. Germline values: CDR1 WNHNN, CDR2 SYGVQD (reference sequence).

This rearrangement joins TRBV29-1 to TRBJ2-7, with 7 positions matching TRBD1. The CDR3 is made up of 13 amino acids. V was pared by 8 bases and J by 0 bases, with 7 bases of the junction left unmatched. Germline V lookup: CDR1 SQVTM, CDR2 ANQGSEA. The CDR3 loop reads CSPKTGSSYEQYF. CDR3 in DNA: TGCAGCCCCAAGACAGGGAGCTCCTACGAGCAGTACTTC.

The rearrangement joins TRBV6-1 to TRBJ2-1, with TRBD2 matching over 7 bases. Germline lookup yields CDR1 MNHNS and CDR2 SASEGT. V shed 7 bases and J 10 bases; nucleotides not matched to a gene: 13. The CDR3 consists of 14 residues. As DNA, the CDR3 is TGTGCCAGCACAGTGGCGGGAGAGCCCAGGGAGCAGTTCTTC. Translation: CASTVAGEPREQFF.